This is a list of T cell receptor beta chains from one sample in a study of T cells in narcolepsy. Clones were read by immunoSEQ multiplex PCR, and TCRdb kept only the in-frame ones, dropping some. The sample consists of just over 20,000 clones, about 92% of them appearing once. The sample comprised CD45RA- memory CD4+ T cells from PBMCs. These receptors were collected from a human donor with narcolepsy. Each CDR3 is given with its conserved first and last residue. The order of the fields is J gene, D gene, clone size, V gene, CDR3 protein, CDR3 DNA. D genes are given only for firm matches. Not all rows give a size; the values are once, few, many and, for expanded clones, a class.

j_gene: TRBJ2-3; d_gene: TRBD2; abundance: NA; v_gene: TRBV7-2; CDR3aa: CASSLGTSRADTQYF; CDR3nt: TGTGCCAGCAGCTTAGGGACTAGTCGTGCAGATACGCAGTATTTT
j_gene: TRBJ2-1; d_gene: TRBD2; abundance: NA; v_gene: TRBV19; CDR3aa: CASSVGTSGIYNEQFF; CDR3nt: TGTGCCAGTAGTGTAGGGACTAGCGGTATCTACAATGAGCAGTTCTTC
j_gene: TRBJ1-1; d_gene: NA; abundance: NA; v_gene: TRBV7-9; CDR3aa: CASSLRGSGRAFF; CDR3nt: TGTGCCAGCAGCTTACGAGGAAGTGGTAGGGCTTTCTTT
j_gene: TRBJ2-7; d_gene: NA; abundance: NA; v_gene: TRBV7-9; CDR3aa: CASSSSPGPYEQYF; CDR3nt: TGTGCCAGCAGCTCCTCCCCCGGGCCCTACGAGCAGTACTTC
j_gene: TRBJ1-5; d_gene: NA; abundance: NA; v_gene: TRBV19; CDR3aa: CASSITGGNQPQHF; CDR3nt: TGTGCCAGTAGTATAACGGGGGGCAATCAGCCCCAGCATTTT
j_gene: TRBJ2-7; d_gene: TRBD2; abundance: NA; v_gene: TRBV7-2; CDR3aa: CASSRGVSYEQYF; CDR3nt: TGTGCCAGCAGTCGGGGGGTATCCTACGAGCAGTACTTC
j_gene: TRBJ1-5; d_gene: TRBD1; abundance: NA; v_gene: TRBV30; CDR3aa: CAWSATGGQPQHF; CDR3nt: TGTGCCTGGAGTGCAACAGGGGGTCAGCCCCAGCATTTT
j_gene: TRBJ1-1; d_gene: TRBD1; abundance: NA; v_gene: TRBV7-2; CDR3aa: CASSYTWTGRTEAFF; CDR3nt: TGTGCCAGCAGCTACACCTGGACAGGGCGGACTGAAGCTTTCTTT
j_gene: TRBJ2-3; d_gene: TRBD2; abundance: NA; v_gene: TRBV27; CDR3aa: CASSSLAGGPWDF; CDR3nt: TGTGCCAGCAGTTCCCTCGCGGGAGGGCCGTGGGATTTT
j_gene: TRBJ2-5; d_gene: TRBD2; abundance: NA; v_gene: TRBV6-1; CDR3aa: CASGGLAGERETQYF; CDR3nt: TGTGCCAGCGGGGGACTAGCGGGAGAAAGAGAGACCCAGTACTTC
j_gene: TRBJ2-7; d_gene: TRBD1; abundance: NA; v_gene: TRBV4-3; CDR3aa: CASSRTGGGDEQYF; CDR3nt: TGCGCCAGCAGCCGCACAGGGGGCGGAGACGAGCAGTACTTC
j_gene: TRBJ1-2; d_gene: NA; abundance: NA; v_gene: TRBV7-2; CDR3aa: CASSLLRDSQYGYTF; CDR3nt: TGTGCCAGCAGCTTATTGCGAGACAGTCAATATGGCTACACCTTC
j_gene: TRBJ1-3; d_gene: NA; abundance: NA; v_gene: TRBV7-6; CDR3aa: CASSPSGNTIYF; CDR3nt: TGTGCCAGCAGCCCATCTGGAAACACCATATATTTT
j_gene: TRBJ2-7; d_gene: NA; abundance: once; v_gene: TRBV11-3; CDR3aa: CASSLDESYEQYF; CDR3nt: TGTGCCAGCAGCTTAGATGAATCCTACGAGCAGTACTTC
j_gene: TRBJ2-5; d_gene: TRBD1; abundance: NA; v_gene: TRBV5-1; CDR3aa: CASSLVAQGETQYF; CDR3nt: TGCGCCAGCAGCTTGGTAGCACAGGGGGAGACCCAGTACTTC
j_gene: TRBJ2-1; d_gene: NA; abundance: NA; v_gene: TRBV5-5; CDR3aa: CASSLVSGEQFF; CDR3nt: TGTGCCAGCAGCTTGGTGTCGGGTGAGCAGTTCTTC
j_gene: TRBJ1-1; d_gene: TRBD1; abundance: NA; v_gene: TRBV7-2; CDR3aa: CASSLARDRPEAFF; CDR3nt: TGTGCCAGCAGCTTAGCCCGGGACAGACCCGAAGCTTTCTTT
j_gene: TRBJ2-2; d_gene: NA; abundance: NA; v_gene: TRBV27; CDR3aa: CASKGRTNHTGELFF; CDR3nt: TGTGCCAGCAAGGGAAGGACAAACCACACCGGGGAGCTGTTTTTT
j_gene: TRBJ2-3; d_gene: TRBD2; abundance: once; v_gene: TRBV7-9; CDR3aa: CASSRSGSTDTQYF; CDR3nt: TGTGCCAGCAGTCGTAGCGGGAGCACAGATACGCAGTATTTT
j_gene: TRBJ2-1; d_gene: TRBD2; abundance: once; v_gene: TRBV2; CDR3aa: CASSEGLAGYNEQFF; CDR3nt: TGTGCCAGCAGTGAAGGACTAGCGGGTTACAATGAGCAGTTCTTC
j_gene: TRBJ1-4; d_gene: TRBD1; abundance: NA; v_gene: TRBV28; CDR3aa: CASSPYRGLNEKLFF; CDR3nt: TGTGCCAGCAGTCCCTACAGGGGGCTTAATGAAAAACTGTTTTTT
j_gene: TRBJ2-1; d_gene: TRBD1; abundance: NA; v_gene: TRBV6-4; CDR3aa: CASRDRDEQFF; CDR3nt: TGTGCCAGCAGAGACAGGGATGAGCAGTTCTTC
j_gene: TRBJ2-2; d_gene: NA; abundance: NA; v_gene: TRBV29-1; CDR3aa: CSVIGTAGDTGELFF; CDR3nt: TGCAGCGTCATAGGGACAGCGGGAGACACCGGGGAGCTGTTTTTT